What follows are 7 T cell receptor beta chains derived from one specimen sequenced in a study of Graves' ophthalmopathy and Graves' hyperthyroidism (dated by TCRdb to the late 2010s). The instrument given in TCRdb is Illumina HiSeq 2000. TCR beta CDR3 regions were amplified from RNA transcripts for repertoire sequencing. HTBI primers and the Qiagen OneStep RT-PCR kit were used in a first-round RT-PCR, which was followed by a second-round multiplex PCR, size selection and purification. TCRdb reanalyzed the raw reads on its own, using fastp at Q25 for trimming and MiXCR for clone calling, and kept in-frame beta chains. CDR3 protein sequences are deduplicated, and each keeps its most common genes and DNA. A total of more than 550,000 distinct CDR3 sequences appear in this sample, 35% to 45% of them only once. The leading ten clones occupy 3% to 3.5% of the sample. Sequencing was performed on peripheral blood. The source is an adult man with Graves' ophthalmopathy.

Here the CDR3 DNA reads TGTGCCAGCAGCCACGCCTACAATCTACCCTACAATGAGCAGTTCTTC. This sequence encodes CASSHAYNLPYNEQFF. J is TRBJ2-1 and V is TRBV25-1; D is ambiguous. This CDR3 comprises 16 residues. Germline assignment: CDR1 MGHDK and CDR2 SYGVNS. V lost 6 bases to trimming and J lost 2 bases, with 17 bases between them.

This clonotype appeared many times. V and J are TRBV10-3 and TRBJ2-2, with TRBD2 as a possible D gene (5 bases). CDR1 ENHRY and CDR2 SYGVKD come from the germline V gene. V was shortened by 4 bases and J by 4 bases, with 7 bases between the two germline ends. The CDR3 is 13 residues long. Here the CDR3 reads CAISAGFTGELFF. Here the CDR3 DNA reads TGTGCCATCAGTGCGGGGTTCACCGGGGAGCTGTTTTTT.

This clonotype has just a few counts. The J gene is TRBJ1-5, the V gene TRBV20-1, with D perhaps matching TRBD1 (6 bases). Germline CDR1 and CDR2: DFQATT and SNEGSKA (reference sequence). CDR3 length: 16 residues. The V and J ends lost 0 bases and 3 bases respectively, with 15 bases between them. The CDR3 DNA sequence: TGCAGTGCTAGAGACCGGGACACCTATGTCAATCAGCCCCAGCATTTT. Its translation is CSARDRDTYVNQPQHF.

The chain links TRBV29-1 to TRBJ1-1; 8 nucleotides match TRBD1. The CDR3 is 13 amino acids. With 7 bases clipped from V and 1 base from J, the junction kept 5 bases outside the gene matches. Germline values: CDR1 SQVTM, CDR2 ANQGSEA. CDR3 sequence (DNA): TGCAGCGCTGTAGGACAGGGGAACACTGAAGCTTTCTTT. It codes for CSAVGQGNTEAFF.

V usage is TRBV29-1 and J usage is TRBJ2-5; 8 nucleotides line up with TRBD2. V was pared by 0 bases and J by 3 bases, with 0 bases of the junction left unmatched. This CDR3 contains 13 residues. Germline CDR1 SQVTM, CDR2 ANQGSEA. This CDR3 reads CSVEDSGEETQYF. The CDR3 region has the DNA TGCAGCGTTGAAGATAGCGGGGAAGAGACCCAGTACTTC.

This clonotype has ten or more counts. This chain links TRBV7-2 with TRBJ1-2; the D is unclear. The CDR3 has 16 amino acids. The germline CDR1 and CDR2 sequences are SGHTA and FQGNSA. V lost 4 bases, J lost 3 bases, and 18 bases lay in between. The CDR3 spells CASSSEGWRVDYGYTF. The CDR3 bases are TGTGCCAGCAGCTCAGAAGGATGGCGCGTCGACTATGGCTACACCTTC.

This clonotype was seen more than once but under ten times. The CDR3 DNA sequence: TGTGCCAGCAGCCAAGGGTTTACAAGGGGACCAAATGAAAAACTGTTTTTT. Translating gives CASSQGFTRGPNEKLFF. This sequence joins TRBV9 and TRBJ1-4; D may be TRBD1 (5 bases). Per the germline V gene, CDR1 is SGDLS and CDR2 is YYNGEE. This CDR3 is 17 amino acids long. V lost 4 bases and J lost 5, with 21 bases in between.